Detailed here is one T cell receptor beta chain. This sample was included in a study of blood T cells in healthy people across ages. The germline V gene has CDR1 SGHTA and CDR2 FQGNSA. After removal of 5 bases from V and 1 base from J, the junction contained 9 bases not matched to a gene. The CDR3 runs 16 residues. PCR was performed a second time for roughly 7 to 11 cycles using a sample-barcoded 5' primer and a J-beta primer mix. Tagging of each cDNA molecule was performed by a template-switch adaptor with 12 random nucleotides. Each CDR3 protein gets one entry after TCRdb re-called the 5' RACE reads with MiXCR. Counted here are approximately 690,000 distinct CDR3 sequences, roughly two fifths occurring once; the ten biggest clones make up 25% to 35%. The amount of total RNA extracted per sample was at least 5.5 micrograms.

The TCR comes from an elderly man in good health. Specimen: blood. The chain combines TRBV7-2 with TRBJ2-7, with 9 bases that match TRBD1. The CDR3 region is CASSQGAGTGSYEQYF. The CDR3 nucleotides are TGTGCCAGCAGCCAGGGAGCCGGGACAGGGTCCTACGAGCAGTACTTC.